The 9 T cell receptor beta chains below all came from one sample that was sequenced in a study of blood T cells in healthy people across ages. Through a sample-barcoded 5' primer and a J-beta primer mix, a second PCR was run for roughly 6 to 11 cycles. TCRdb processed the 5' RACE reads anew with MiXCR; each CDR3 protein has one entry. Among 600,000 to 850,000 distinct CDR3 sequences listed, about 40% were seen once. Sequencing was carried out using blood. Every receptor here comes from an older woman in good health.

The CDR3 region is CASRLGRVNTEAFF. CDR3 DNA sequence: TGTGCCAGCAGACTAGGCAGGGTCAACACTGAAGCTTTCTTT. V gene TRBV7-2 combines with J gene TRBJ1-1; tentative D call: TRBD1 (5 bases). Trimming took 6 bases from V and 2 from J, leaving 13 bases between them. The CDR3 sequence is 14 residues long. Per germline, CDR1 SGHTA and CDR2 FQGNSA. The entire variable domain, with the rest obtained from reference TRBV7-2 and TRBJ1-1, is as follows: GAGVSQSPSNKVTEKGKDVELRCDPISGHTALYWYRQSLGQGLEFLIYFQGNSAPDKSGLPSDRFSAERTGGSVSTLTIQRTQQEDSAVYLCASRLGRVNTEAFFGQGTRLTVV.

This clonotype was counted at least ten times. V usage is TRBV29-1 and J usage is TRBJ2-6; 10 nucleotides agree with TRBD1. The CDR3 contains 15 residues. Germline CDR1 and CDR2: SQVTM and ANQGSEA. With 1 base clipped from V and 4 bases from J, the junction kept 1 base outside the gene matches. CDR3: CSVEGQGAGANVLTF. The CDR3 bases are TGCAGCGTTGAAGGACAGGGGGCGGGGGCCAACGTCCTGACTTTC.

Concerning this clonotype: Germline and junction disagree at one end, which may indicate a read error. The rearrangement uses TRBV12-3 or TRBV12-4 and TRBJ2-3; 7 nucleotides line up with TRBD1. There are 14 residues in the CDR3. The CDR3 spells CASSHRGSTDTQYF. The CDR3 DNA follows: TGTGCTAGCAGTCACAGGGGCTCCACAGATACGCAGTATTTT.

In DNA form, the CDR3 reads TGTGCCAGCAGTGGGGGAACAGCGGGACTGAAGCAGTTCTTC. It is translated as CASSGGTAGLKQFF. The chain links TRBV2 to TRBJ2-1; 7 nucleotides align to TRBD2. The germline V gene encodes CDR1 SNHLY and CDR2 FYNNEI. This CDR3 region has 14 residues. V was clipped by 4 bases and J by 11 bases; unmatched bases: 11.

This clonotype came up a few times. This sequence joins TRBV3-1 and TRBJ2-7, with no clear D. CDR1 LGHDT and CDR2 YNNKEL come from the germline V gene (reference sequence). Trimming removed 1 base from V and 3 bases from J, with 7 bases in between. This CDR3 is built from 13 residues. The CDR3 DNA is TGTGCCAGCAGCCAAGTGAACTACTACGAGCAGTACTTC. Its protein is CASSQVNYYEQYF.

The genes are TRBV6-4 and TRBJ2-1, with 7 bases that match TRBD1. Germline V gene sequence: CDR1 MRHNA, CDR2 SNTAGT. The V segment lost 6 bases and the J segment 3 bases; nucleotides outside the gene matches: 8. The CDR3 spans 15 residues. The CDR3 nucleotides read TGTGCCAGCAGCATCGCCGGGACAGACTACAATGAGCAGTTCTTC. It codes for CASSIAGTDYNEQFF.

The V call is TRBV6-6, the J call TRBJ2-4; 12 nucleotides agree with TRBD1. The DNA end is more similar to TRBJ2-7, so the J call may be wrong. CDR1 is MNHNY and CDR2 is SVGAGI in the germline V gene (reference sequence). CDR3 length: 14 amino acids. CDR3 protein: CAAWDRGPYDEQYF. DNA for the CDR3: TGTGCCGCTTGGGACAGGGGGCCTTATGACGAGCAGTACTTC.

The V call is TRBV9, the J call TRBJ2-1; D unclear. This CDR3 contains 14 residues. Looked up from germline, CDR1 is SGDLS and CDR2 is YYNGEE. The germline V and J ends were trimmed by 0 bases and 6 bases, with 10 bases remaining between them. The CDR3 coding sequence is TGTGCCAGCAGCGTAGCAAGTAGTCCCAATGAGCAGTTCTTC. This translates into CASSVASSPNEQFF.

V and J are TRBV4-1 and TRBJ2-2, with D uncertain. Germline CDR1 and CDR2: MGHRA and YSYEKL. With 0 bases removed from V and 0 bases from J, the gap between germline ends came to 8 bases. The CDR3 is 16 residues long. CDR3 DNA: TGCGCCAGCAGCCAAGAACGGGTCTCGAACACCGGGGAGCTGTTTTTT. Residues: CASSQERVSNTGELFF.